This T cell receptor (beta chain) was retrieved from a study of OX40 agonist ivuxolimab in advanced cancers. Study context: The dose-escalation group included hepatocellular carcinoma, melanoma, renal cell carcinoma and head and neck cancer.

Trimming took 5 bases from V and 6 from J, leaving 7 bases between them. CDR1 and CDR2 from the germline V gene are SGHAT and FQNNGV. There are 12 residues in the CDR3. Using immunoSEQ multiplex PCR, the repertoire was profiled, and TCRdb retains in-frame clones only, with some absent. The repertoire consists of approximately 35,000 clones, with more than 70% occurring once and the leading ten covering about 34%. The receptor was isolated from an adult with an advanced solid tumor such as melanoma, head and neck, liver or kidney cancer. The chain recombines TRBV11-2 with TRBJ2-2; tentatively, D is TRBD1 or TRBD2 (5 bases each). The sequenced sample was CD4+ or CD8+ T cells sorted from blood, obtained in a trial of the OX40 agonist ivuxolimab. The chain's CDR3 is CASSLGAGELFF. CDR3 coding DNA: TGTGCCAGCAGCCTGGGGGCCGGGGAGCTGTTTTTT.